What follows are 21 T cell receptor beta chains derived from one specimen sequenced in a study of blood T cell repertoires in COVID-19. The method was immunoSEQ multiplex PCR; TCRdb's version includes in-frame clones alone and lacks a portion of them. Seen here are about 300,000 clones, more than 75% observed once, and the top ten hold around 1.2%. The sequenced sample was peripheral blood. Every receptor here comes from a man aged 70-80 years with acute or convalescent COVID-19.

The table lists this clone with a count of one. For the CDR3, the DNA is TGTGCCAGCAGTGAAGCCGGGACTCCAGATACGCAGTATTTT. Its protein is CASSEAGTPDTQYF. The chain couples TRBV6-1 to TRBJ2-3; a possible D gene is TRBD2 (6 bases). This CDR3 has 14 residues. V dropped 0 bases and J dropped 4 bases, with 8 bases sitting between them. From germline, CDR1 is MNHNS and CDR2 SASEGT.

CDR3 protein: CSASPGLASEQYF. The CDR3 DNA follows: TGCAGTGCTAGTCCGGGACTAGCGTCCGAGCAGTACTTC. V and J are TRBV20-1 and TRBJ2-7; 10 nucleotides line up with TRBD2. This CDR3 spans 13 amino acids. CDR1 and CDR2 (germline): DFQATT, SNEGSKA (reference sequence). V trimming: 3 bases; J trimming: 6 bases; junction bases outside the gene matches: 5.

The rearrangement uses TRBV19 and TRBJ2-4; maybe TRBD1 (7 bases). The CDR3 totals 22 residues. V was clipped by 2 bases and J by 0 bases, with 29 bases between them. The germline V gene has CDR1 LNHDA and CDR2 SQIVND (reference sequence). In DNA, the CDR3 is TGTGCCAGTAGTATATTTCCAGGGGGGAAGGGGGGAACCGTACTAGCCAAAAACATTCAGTACTTC. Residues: CASSIFPGGKGGTVLAKNIQYF.

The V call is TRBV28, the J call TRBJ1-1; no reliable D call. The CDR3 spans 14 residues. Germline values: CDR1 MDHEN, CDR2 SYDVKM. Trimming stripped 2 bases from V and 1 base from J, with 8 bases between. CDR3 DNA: TGTGCCAGCAGTTTAATCGTTAGGAACACTGAAGCTTTCTTT. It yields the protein CASSLIVRNTEAFF.

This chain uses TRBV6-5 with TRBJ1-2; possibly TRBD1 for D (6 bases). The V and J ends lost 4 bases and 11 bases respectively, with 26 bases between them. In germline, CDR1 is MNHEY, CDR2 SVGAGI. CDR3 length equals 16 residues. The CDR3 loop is CASSSTTGQPQMGYTF. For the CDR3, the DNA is TGTGCCAGCAGTTCCACTACCGGACAGCCCCAGATGGGGTACACCTTC.

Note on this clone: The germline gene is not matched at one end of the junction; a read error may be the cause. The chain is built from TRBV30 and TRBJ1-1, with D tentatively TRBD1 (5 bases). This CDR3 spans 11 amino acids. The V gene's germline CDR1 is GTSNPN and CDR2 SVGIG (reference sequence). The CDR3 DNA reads TGTGCTTGGAAGTGGGACTTCGGGGCTTTCTTT. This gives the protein CAWKWDFGAFF. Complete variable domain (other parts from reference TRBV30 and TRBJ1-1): SQTIHQWPATLVQPVGSPLSLECTVEGTSNPNLYWYRQAAGRGLQLLFYSVGIGQISSEVPQNLSASRPQDRQFILSSKKLLLSDSGFYLCAWKWDFGAFFGQGTRLTVV.

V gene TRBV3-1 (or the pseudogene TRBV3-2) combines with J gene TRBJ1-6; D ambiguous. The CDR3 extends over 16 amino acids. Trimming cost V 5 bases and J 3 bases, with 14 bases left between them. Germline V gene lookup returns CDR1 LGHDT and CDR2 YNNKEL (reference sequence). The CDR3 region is CASSSYSGLYNSPLHF. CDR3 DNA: TGTGCCAGCAGCTCGTACAGCGGCCTCTATAATTCACCCCTCCACTTT.

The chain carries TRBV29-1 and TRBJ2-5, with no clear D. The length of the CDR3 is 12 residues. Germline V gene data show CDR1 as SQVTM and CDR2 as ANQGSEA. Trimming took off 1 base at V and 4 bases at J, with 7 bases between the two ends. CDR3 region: CSVEAVSETQYF. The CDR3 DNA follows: TGCAGCGTTGAAGCAGTGTCAGAGACCCAGTACTTC.

The CDR3 is CASSLVATENGGYEQYF. In DNA, the CDR3 is TGTGCCAGCAGCTTAGTAGCCACCGAAAACGGAGGGTACGAGCAGTACTTC. J is TRBJ2-7 and V is TRBV7-2, with D maybe TRBD2 (6 bases). Trimming pared 1 base from V and 4 bases from J, leaving 20 bases between. This CDR3 contains 17 residues. The germline V gene encodes CDR1 SGHTA and CDR2 FQGNSA.

CDR3 bases: TGTGCCTGGCGGGACAGACCGAACACTGAAGCTTTCTTT. Translation gives CAWRDRPNTEAFF. The chain couples TRBV30 to TRBJ1-1; 7 nucleotides line up with TRBD1. The CDR3 has 13 amino acids. Germline V gene data show CDR1 as GTSNPN and CDR2 as SVGIG (reference sequence). V trimming: 5 bases; J trimming: 1 base; junction bases outside the gene matches: 4.

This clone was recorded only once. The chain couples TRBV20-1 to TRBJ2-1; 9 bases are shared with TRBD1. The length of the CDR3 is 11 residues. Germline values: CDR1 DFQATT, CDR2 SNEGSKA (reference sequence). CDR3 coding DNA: TGCAGGGGACAGGGAGGCAGTGAGCAGTTCTTC. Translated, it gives CRGQGGSEQFF.

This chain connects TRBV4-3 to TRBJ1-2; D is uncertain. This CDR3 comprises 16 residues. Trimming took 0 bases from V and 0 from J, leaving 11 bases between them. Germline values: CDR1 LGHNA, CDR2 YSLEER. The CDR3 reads CASSQDLRISNYGYTF. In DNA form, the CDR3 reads TGCGCCAGCAGCCAAGACTTGAGGATATCTAACTATGGCTACACCTTC.

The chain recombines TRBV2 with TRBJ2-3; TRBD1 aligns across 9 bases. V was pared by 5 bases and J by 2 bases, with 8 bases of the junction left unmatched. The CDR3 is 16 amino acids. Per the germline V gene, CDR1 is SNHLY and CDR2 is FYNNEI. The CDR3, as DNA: TGTGCCAGCAGTTCCCGGGACAGGGTAGTCACAGATACGCAGTATTTT. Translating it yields CASSSRDRVVTDTQYF.

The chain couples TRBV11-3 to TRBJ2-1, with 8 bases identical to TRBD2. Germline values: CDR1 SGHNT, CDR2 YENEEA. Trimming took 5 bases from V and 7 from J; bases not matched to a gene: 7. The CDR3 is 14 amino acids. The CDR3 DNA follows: TGTGCCAGCAGCCTCGGGAGGGCCACAAATGAGCAGTTCTTC. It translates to CASSLGRATNEQFF.

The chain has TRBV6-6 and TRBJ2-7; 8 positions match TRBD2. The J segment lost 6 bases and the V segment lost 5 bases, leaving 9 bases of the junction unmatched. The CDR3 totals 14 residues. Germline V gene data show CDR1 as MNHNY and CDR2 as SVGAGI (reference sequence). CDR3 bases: TGTGCCAGCAGTACGGGTGGCGGGAGGCCCGAGCAGTACTTC. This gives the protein CASSTGGGRPEQYF.

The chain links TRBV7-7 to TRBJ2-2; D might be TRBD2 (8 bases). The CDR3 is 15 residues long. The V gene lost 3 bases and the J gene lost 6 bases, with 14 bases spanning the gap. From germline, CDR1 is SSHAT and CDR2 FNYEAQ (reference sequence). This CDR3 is CASSFTSGQAGELFF. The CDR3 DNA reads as TGTGCCAGCAGCTTTACTAGCGGACAGGCCGGGGAGCTGTTTTTT.

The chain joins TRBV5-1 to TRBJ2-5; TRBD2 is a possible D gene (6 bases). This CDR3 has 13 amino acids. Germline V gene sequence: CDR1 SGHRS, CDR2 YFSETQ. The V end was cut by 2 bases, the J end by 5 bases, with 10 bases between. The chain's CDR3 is CASSFPGEETQYF. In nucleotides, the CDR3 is TGCGCCAGCAGCTTCCCGGGAGAGGAGACCCAGTACTTC.

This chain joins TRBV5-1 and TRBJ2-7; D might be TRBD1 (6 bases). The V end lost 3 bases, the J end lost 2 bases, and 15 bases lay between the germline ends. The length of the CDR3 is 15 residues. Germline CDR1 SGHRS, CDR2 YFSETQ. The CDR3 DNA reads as TGCGCCAGCAGCTCTAGGTCACAGGGCCCCTACGAGCAGTACTTC. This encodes CASSSRSQGPYEQYF.

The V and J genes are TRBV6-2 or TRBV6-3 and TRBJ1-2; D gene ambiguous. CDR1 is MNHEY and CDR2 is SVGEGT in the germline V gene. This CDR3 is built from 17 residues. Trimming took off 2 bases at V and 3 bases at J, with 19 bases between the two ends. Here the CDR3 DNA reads TGTGCCAGCAGTTACCCCACCGAGGGTAAGGGAGACTATGGCTACACCTTC. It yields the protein CASSYPTEGKGDYGYTF.

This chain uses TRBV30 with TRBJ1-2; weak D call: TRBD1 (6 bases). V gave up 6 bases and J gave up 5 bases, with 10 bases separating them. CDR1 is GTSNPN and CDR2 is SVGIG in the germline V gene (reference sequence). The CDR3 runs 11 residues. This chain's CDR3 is CACGQIYGYTF. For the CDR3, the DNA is TGTGCCTGCGGACAGATTTATGGCTACACCTTC.

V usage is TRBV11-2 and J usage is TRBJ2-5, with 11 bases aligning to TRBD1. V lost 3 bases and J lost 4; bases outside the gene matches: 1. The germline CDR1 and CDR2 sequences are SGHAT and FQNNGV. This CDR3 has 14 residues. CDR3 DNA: TGTGCCAGCAGCTTGGGGACAGGGGGAGAGACCCAGTACTTC. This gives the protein CASSLGTGGETQYF.